The clone carrying this TCR beta chain was seen at least ten times. Its antigen is as yet unknown. Original analysis: A classifier of distant metastasis in papillary thyroid cancer was built from CDR3 differences (across clinicopathological groups). MiXCR reprocessed the PCR reads for TCRdb. These V and J calls originate from TCRdb's pipeline instead of the authors' own analysis. The table includes about 60,000 clones, 16% detected once. The data are from a study of metastatic and nonmetastatic thyroid tumors. The wider study: From malignant and benign thyroid patients, repertoires in blood and in tumor or nodule tissue were compared.

CDR1 and CDR2 from the germline V gene are SGHTA and FQGNSA. This CDR3 region has 12 residues. Deletions cut 5 bases from V and 6 bases from J, with 8 bases between. Regarding the study as a whole: Reports indicated that malignant thyroid tumors showed significantly higher TCR beta diversity than benign nodules did, in blood and tumor.

No patient had received any treatment before thyroid surgery. The chain couples TRBV7-2 to TRBJ2-1; D is possibly TRBD2 (5 bases). Sequenced input: blood. The receptor was isolated from a male donor with papillary thyroid cancer or a benign thyroid nodule (not recorded which). Some clones in this sample may be carry-over from other donors' samples. The CDR3 region has the DNA TGTGCCAGCAGCCGGGATCTCAATGAGCAGTTCTTC. It translates to CASSRDLNEQFF. The whole variable domain, remainder taken from reference TRBV7-2 and TRBJ2-1, is GAGVSQSPSNKVTEKGKDVELRCDPISGHTALYWYRQSLGQGLEFLIYFQGNSAPDKSGLPSDRFSAERTGGSVSTLTIQRTQQEDSAVYLCASSRDLNEQFFGPGTRLTVL.